The 7 T cell receptor beta chains in this list originate from one sample, sequenced in a study of T cell responses to AZD1222 COVID-19 vaccine. Only in-frame clones appear in the TCRdb table, and some are missing; sequencing was by immunoSEQ multiplex PCR. The data hold 120,000 to 150,000 clones, with less than 95% observed a single time. Sequenced here: peripheral blood, sampled on day 0 of AZD1222 vaccination. These TCRs come from an adult in good health.

The chain has TRBV5-1 and TRBJ1-2, with D perhaps TRBD1 (6 bases). V was clipped by 4 bases and J by 7 bases, with 14 bases between them. Looked up from germline, CDR1 is SGHRS and CDR2 is YFSETQ. The CDR3 is 13 amino acids. The CDR3 is CASSPEGVGGYTF. The DNA of the CDR3 is TGCGCCAGCAGCCCCGAGGGGGTGGGTGGCTACACCTTC.

The chain uses TRBV5-4 and TRBJ2-6, with TRBD2 as a possible D gene (6 bases). Germline V gene lookup returns CDR1 SGHNT and CDR2 YYREEE (reference sequence). Trimming took 2 bases from V and 1 from J, leaving 19 bases between them. This CDR3 region has 19 residues. CDR3 sequence: CASSLAGGWVTSGANVLTF. The CDR3 coding sequence is TGTGCCAGCAGCTTAGCGGGCGGATGGGTGACTTCTGGGGCCAACGTCCTGACTTTC.

The chain is built from TRBV4-3 and TRBJ2-2; 8 bases align to TRBD1. The CDR3 covers 19 residues. Germline CDR1 LGHNA, CDR2 YSLEER. J was trimmed by 1 base and V by 0 bases; bases with no gene match: 10. The CDR3 loop reads CASSQDIRGTGGNTGELFF. CDR3 nucleotide sequence: TGCGCCAGCAGCCAAGATATCCGGGGTACAGGGGGGAACACCGGGGAGCTGTTTTTT.

J is TRBJ1-1 and V is TRBV2; D gene ambiguous. Trimming took off 4 bases at V and 3 bases at J, with 9 bases between the two ends. The CDR3 runs to 13 residues. The germline V gene encodes CDR1 SNHLY and CDR2 FYNNEI. The CDR3 reads CASSVAGDTEAFF. CDR3 coding DNA: TGTGCCAGCAGTGTTGCCGGGGACACTGAAGCTTTCTTT. Full variable domain (outside the CDR3, taken from reference TRBV2 and TRBJ1-1): EPEVTQTPSHQVTQMGQEVILRCVPISNHLYFYWYRQILGQKVEFLVSFYNNEISEKSEIFDDQFSVERPDGSNFTLKIRSTKLEDSAMYFCASSVAGDTEAFFGQGTRLTVV.

The chain couples TRBV11-3 to TRBJ1-1; D unresolved. The length of the CDR3 is 13 residues. Germline CDR1 SGHNT, CDR2 YENEEA. V lost 2 bases to trimming and J lost 2 bases, with 6 bases between them. The CDR3 coding sequence is TGTGCCAGCAGCTTAAAGATAAACACTGAAGCTTTCTTT. Amino acids: CASSLKINTEAFF.

This clone has only one observation. The CDR3 here is CASSQDSSGARETQYF. CDR3 sequence (DNA): TGCGCCAGCAGCCAGGACTCCTCGGGGGCTCGGGAGACCCAGTACTTC. The chain links TRBV4-1 to TRBJ2-5; possibly TRBD1 or TRBD2 for D (6 bases each). The CDR3 has 16 amino acids. Germline-derived CDR1 and CDR2 are MGHRA and YSYEKL. V was cut by 3 bases and J by 5 bases, with 19 bases left in between.

The gene calls are TRBV9 and TRBJ2-1; 7 bases fit TRBD2. Per germline, CDR1 SGDLS and CDR2 YYNGEE. CDR3 length: 16 amino acids. V lost 4 bases to trimming and J lost 0 bases; unmatched junction nucleotides: 7. The CDR3 here is CASSLLRGNSYNEQFF. The CDR3 DNA sequence: TGTGCCAGCAGCCTTCTGCGGGGGAACTCCTACAATGAGCAGTTCTTC.